A selection of T cell receptor beta chains follows, all from one sample in a study of blood T cell repertoires in COVID-19. Sequenced by immunoSEQ multiplex PCR; TCRdb stores in-frame clones only, minus some. The table lists 100,000 or so clones, approximately 83% of them singletons. The sample was peripheral blood. Receptors were obtained from a man aged 45-65 years with acute or convalescent COVID-19. CDR3s include the opening cysteine and the closing phenylalanine or tryptophan.

TRBJ2-1 14 TRBV7-9 CASRGGSSYNEQFF
TRBJ2-7 13 TRBV29-1 CSVEGGSSGLQYF
TRBJ2-7 13 TRBV7-9 CASSPRHAYEQYF
TRBJ1-2 13 TRBV2 CASIRTGGYGYTF
TRBJ2-1 15 TRBV19 CASSLRDSSYNEQFF
TRBJ2-3 16 TRBV24-1 CATSDLEEANTDTQYF
TRBJ2-7 13 TRBV10-2 CASSRDRLYEQYF
TRBJ2-4 14 TRBV19 CASSAQVAKNIQYF
TRBJ2-7 13 TRBV12-3/TRBV12-4 CASSNTGGYEQYF
TRBJ2-4 14 TRBV20-1 CSASNGGGKNIQYF
TRBJ1-5 14 TRBV19 CASMRREINQPQHF
TRBJ1-2 14 TRBV7-9 CASSSRVVDYGYTF
TRBJ2-5 13 TRBV29-1 CSVKGQGGETQYF
TRBJ1-5 16 TRBV6-1 CASSETWDRVYQPQHF
TRBJ1-6 13 TRBV30 CAWRGRGGSPLHF
TRBJ2-2 14 TRBV2 CASRSGMHTGELFF
TRBJ2-1 14 TRBV4-2 CASSPPGAYNEQFF
TRBJ2-2 15 TRBV7-3 CASSRKQGPGGELFF
TRBJ1-1 16 TRBV3-1/TRBV3-2 CASSQLGTGTNTEAFF
TRBJ1-2 14 TRBV7-9 CASSPRGAFYGYTF
TRBJ1-2 15 TRBV6-2/TRBV6-3 CASSSPRTGLDGYTF
TRBJ2-7 14 TRBV6-5 CASKEGQGYYEQYF
TRBJ1-2 18 TRBV11-3 CASSLGPGQRPRANGYTF
TRBJ1-1 14 TRBV5-6 CASSLLNQDNEAFF
TRBJ2-7 16 TRBV5-1 CASSLLGSGQGYEQYF
TRBJ1-4 12 TRBV15 CATSRQGEKLFF
TRBJ2-7 14 TRBV2 CASSEGGGGFGQYF
TRBJ2-7 16 TRBV5-1 CASSPRPSSIPYEQYF
TRBJ2-3 17 TRBV5-6 CASSYGTSGRATDTQYF
TRBJ2-3 16 TRBV11-3 CASSLDGGVYGDTQYF
TRBJ1-6 15 TRBV30 CAWSRGASYNSPLHF
TRBJ1-2 15 TRBV9 CASSFSTRGNYGYTF
TRBJ2-3 12 TRBV11-2 CASGPSTDTQYF
TRBJ1-1 11 TRBV27 CASSFGTLAFF
TRBJ2-3 16 TRBV7-6 CASSQGGTRPPDTQYF
TRBJ2-5 13 TRBV7-9 CASSFLAEETQYF
TRBJ2-3 14 TRBV10-1 CASSDDHADVAQYF
TRBJ1-2 17 TRBV18 CASSPPSMSRINYGYTF
TRBJ2-7 14 TRBV7-2 CASSLELVNDEQYF
TRBJ1-2 14 TRBV5-6 CASSLPGSNYGYTF
TRBJ2-1 12 TRBV24-1 CATSMTYNEQFF
TRBJ2-7 17 TRBV3-1/TRBV3-2 CASSQGRGGEGNYEQYF
TRBJ2-5 12 TRBV7-2 CASSFLYETQYF
TRBJ2-5 14 TRBV11-2 CASSSGQVLETQYF
TRBJ2-2 13 TRBV6-5 CATRTSGTGELFF
TRBJ2-7 16 TRBV28 CASSFMSERFSYEQYF
TRBJ2-6 16 TRBV28 CASSFSGGSGANVLTF
TRBJ1-4 15 TRBV14 CASSQDAGWNEKLFF
TRBJ1-6 12 TRBV27 CASSFQNSPLHF
TRBJ1-2 15 TRBV3-1/TRBV3-2 CASSRGDRGNYGYTF
TRBJ2-7 15 TRBV5-6 CASTLGESGVSEQYF
TRBJ1-4 15 TRBV19 CASSMIKGQGEKLFF
TRBJ1-1 14 TRBV9 CASSAGTENTEAFF
TRBJ2-1 16 TRBV6-1 CASSEASRGHYNEQFF
TRBJ2-5 14 TRBV27 CASSRAGGQETQYF
TRBJ2-7 14 TRBV5-4 CASSFRQNSYEQYF
TRBJ2-3 16 TRBV3-1/TRBV3-2 CASSQTLAGFTDTQYF
TRBJ1-1 15 TRBV18 CASSPWTGTDTEAFF
TRBJ1-1 17 TRBV10-1 CASSDYRFGGVPGEAFF
TRBJ2-7 12 TRBV18 CASSPEGYEQYF